This TCR beta chain is from a study of identical twins. General study results and limits: For out-of-frame beta sequences, excess twin sharing was weaker. Insertions were fewer in abundant cord blood beta clonotypes, whereas memory repertoires showed none of this pattern.

On this clonotype: Antigen unknown.

Template switching created a universal primer site, and the cDNA included unique molecular identifiers. In TCRdb, the 5' RACE reads were re-called with MiXCR into one record per CDR3 protein. The table includes 700,000 or so distinct CDR3 sequences, approximately 22% detected once. The CDR3 length is 15 residues. The junction had 3 bases not matched to a gene; V was cut back by 0 bases and J by 4 bases. Germline-derived CDR1 and CDR2 are LGHNA and YNFKEQ. This sample also appeared in a second study, on T cells expressing NK-cell markers. Turning to that study: Researchers got TCR beta repertoires out of sorted CD3+CD56+NKG2C+, CD3+CD56+NKG2C- and CD3+CD56-NKG2C+ T cells.

The material sequenced was PBMCs. V and J are TRBV4-2 and TRBJ2-7; 10 bases match TRBD2. The TCR sequence derives from a woman aged 18-35 years in good health. CDR3 sequence: CASSQDLAGVYEQYF. The CDR3 DNA is TGTGCCAGCAGCCAAGATCTAGCGGGGGTTTACGAGCAGTACTTC.